A selection of T cell receptor beta chains follows, all from one sample in a study of cytotoxic CD8 clonotypes in ibrutinib-treated CLL. Sequencing was performed with immunoSEQ multiplex PCR; in TCRdb, only in-frame clones are kept and a portion is missing. The sample yields about 140,000 clones, more than 85% seen once. The specimen was PBMCs, collected after 12 months of ibrutinib treatment. These receptors all stem from a human donor with chronic lymphocytic leukemia. Both conserved end residues are part of each CDR3. Each record gives: CDR3 protein, CDR3 DNA, V gene, clone size, D gene, J gene. D genes are given only for firm matches. For some rows the clone size is stated as once, few or many, or as a class when expanded; others skip it.

CASSMGATGGQPQHF | TGTGCCAGTAGTATGGGTGCGACAGGAGGTCAGCCCCAGCATTTT | TRBV19 | medium-sized | NA | TRBJ1-5
CASSIQGRNQPQHF | TGTGCCAGTAGTATTCAAGGTCGCAATCAGCCCCAGCATTTT | TRBV19 | NA | NA | TRBJ1-5
CASSFHELLVEQETQYF | TGTGCCAGCAGCTTCCACGAGTTATTGGTAGAACAAGAGACCCAGTACTTC | TRBV7-2 | NA | NA | TRBJ2-5
CASSPRGLAVQGETQYF | TGTGCCAGCAGCCCCCGGGGGCTAGCGGTGCAGGGAGAGACCCAGTACTTC | TRBV9 | NA | NA | TRBJ2-5
CASSVGGHYGYTF | TGTGCCAGCAGTGTGGGGGGGCACTATGGCTACACCTTC | TRBV2 | NA | NA | TRBJ1-2
CAISEFGTSREQYF | TGTGCCATCAGTGAGTTTGGGACTTCTCGGGAGCAGTACTTC | TRBV10-3 | NA | NA | TRBJ2-7
CASSPPNLGGEKLFF | TGTGCCAGCTCACCACCGAATTTAGGAGGAGAAAAACTGTTTTTT | TRBV18 | NA | NA | TRBJ1-4
CASSLSTTSYNEQFF | TGTGCCAGCAGCTTATCGACAACCTCCTACAATGAGCAGTTCTTC | TRBV7-2 | NA | NA | TRBJ2-1
CASSIEFSQAFF | TGTGCCAGTAGTATAGAATTTTCGCAAGCTTTCTTT | TRBV19 | NA | NA | TRBJ1-1
CASSVAAGGKYNEQFF | TGTGCCAGCAGCGTAGCGGCAGGGGGCAAGTACAATGAGCAGTTCTTC | TRBV9 | NA | TRBD1 | TRBJ2-1
CASSPRGLPGDEQYF | TGTGCCAGCAGTCCCCGCGGACTTCCCGGCGACGAGCAGTACTTC | TRBV27 | once | NA | TRBJ2-7
CASTSLGFDTDTQYF | TGTGCCAGCACCTCCCTGGGTTTCGACACAGATACGCAGTATTTT | TRBV6-5 | NA | NA | TRBJ2-3
CASSQGSTDYEQYF | TGTGCCAGCAGCCAAGGCTCGACAGACTACGAGCAGTACTTC | TRBV11-3 | NA | NA | TRBJ2-7
CASVPVGVSNQPQHF | TGTGCCAGCGTCCCCGTAGGGGTTAGCAATCAGCCCCAGCATTTT | TRBV28 | NA | NA | TRBJ1-5
CASRRRVGLAENEQFF | TGTGCCAGCAGGCGTCGGGTGGGACTAGCAGAGAATGAGCAGTTCTTC | TRBV7-2 | NA | TRBD2 | TRBJ2-1
CASSSDRVSDYGYTF | TGTGCCAGCAGCTCGGACAGGGTATCTGACTATGGCTACACCTTC | TRBV11-3 | NA | TRBD1 | TRBJ1-2
CASRTGTGSTGELFF | TGTGCCAGTAGAACCGGGACAGGGAGCACCGGGGAGCTGTTTTTT | TRBV19 | NA | TRBD1 | TRBJ2-2